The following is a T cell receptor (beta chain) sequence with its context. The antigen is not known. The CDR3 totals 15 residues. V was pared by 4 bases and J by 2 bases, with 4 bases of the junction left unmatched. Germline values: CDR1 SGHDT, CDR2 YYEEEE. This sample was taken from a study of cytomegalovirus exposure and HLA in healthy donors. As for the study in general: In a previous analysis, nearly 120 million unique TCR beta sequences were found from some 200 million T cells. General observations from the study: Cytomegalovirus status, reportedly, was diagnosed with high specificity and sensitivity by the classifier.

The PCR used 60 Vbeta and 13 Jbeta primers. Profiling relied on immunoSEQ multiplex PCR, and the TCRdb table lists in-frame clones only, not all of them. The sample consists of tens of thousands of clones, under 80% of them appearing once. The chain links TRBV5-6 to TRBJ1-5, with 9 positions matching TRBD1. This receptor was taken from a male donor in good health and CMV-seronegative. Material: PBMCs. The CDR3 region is CASSNRGQRNQPQHF. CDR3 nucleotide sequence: TGTGCCAGCAGCAACAGGGGGCAACGCAATCAGCCCCAGCATTTT.